This T cell receptor beta chain originates from a study of blood T cell repertoires in COVID-19. For the study at large: Specimens from acute and convalescent COVID-19 originated in the United States, Italy and Spain. From T cells, B-cell-depleted T cells, or PBMCs came the material, which was cDNA or gDNA.

In the study's own analysis: Reference gene primer amplification yielded estimated nucleated cell counts. The repertoire was sequenced with immunoSEQ multiplex PCR; TCRdb's copy has only in-frame clones and lacks some. The V and J calls and clone size were taken over from that table, and D and trimming were inferred from the DNA. The sample consists of some 220,000 clones, around 83% of them appearing once. Germline CDR1 reads MDHEN; CDR2 reads SYDVKM. V shed 4 bases and J 7 bases; nucleotides not matched to a gene: 3. The CDR3 has 12 residues. The sample was peripheral blood. The origin of this receptor is a man aged 45-65 years with active or convalescent COVID-19. V gene TRBV28 combines with J gene TRBJ1-1; 7 positions match TRBD1. Here the CDR3 DNA reads TGTGCCAGCAGTTCGCGACAGGGTGAAGCTTTCTTT. It specifies CASSSRQGEAFF.